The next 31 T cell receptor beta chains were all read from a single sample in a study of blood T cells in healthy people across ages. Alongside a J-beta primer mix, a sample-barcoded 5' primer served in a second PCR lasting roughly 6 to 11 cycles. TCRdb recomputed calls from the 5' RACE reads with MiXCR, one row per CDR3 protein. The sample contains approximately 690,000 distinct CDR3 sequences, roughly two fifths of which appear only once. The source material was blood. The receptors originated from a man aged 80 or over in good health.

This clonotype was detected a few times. CDR3 nucleotides: TGTGCCAGTAGTAGGAGGGCCCCGAACACCGGGGAGCTGTTTTTT. It codes for CASSRRAPNTGELFF. The V and J genes are TRBV19 and TRBJ2-2; a weak D match, TRBD2 (6 bases). The length of the CDR3 is 15 residues. The germline CDR1 and CDR2 sequences are LNHDA and SQIVND (reference sequence). V was shortened by 4 bases and J by 0 bases, with 9 bases between the two germline ends.

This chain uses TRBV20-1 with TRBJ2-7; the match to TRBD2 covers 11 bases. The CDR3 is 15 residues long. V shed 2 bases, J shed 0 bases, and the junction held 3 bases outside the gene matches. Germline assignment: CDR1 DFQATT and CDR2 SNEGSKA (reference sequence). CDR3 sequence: CSARSSGRSSYEQYF. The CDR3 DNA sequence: TGCAGTGCTAGATCTAGCGGGAGGAGCTCCTACGAGCAGTACTTC.

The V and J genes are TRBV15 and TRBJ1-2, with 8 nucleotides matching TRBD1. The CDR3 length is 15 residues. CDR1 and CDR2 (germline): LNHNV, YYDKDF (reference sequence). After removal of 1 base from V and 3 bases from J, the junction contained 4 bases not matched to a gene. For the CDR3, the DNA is TGTGCCACCAGCAGAGTGGACAGGGTGGACTATGGCTACACCTTC. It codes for CATSRVDRVDYGYTF.

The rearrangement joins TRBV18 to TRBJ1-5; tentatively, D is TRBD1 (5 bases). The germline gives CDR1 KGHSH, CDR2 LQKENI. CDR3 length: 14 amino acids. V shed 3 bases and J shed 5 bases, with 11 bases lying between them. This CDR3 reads CASSPGGWYQPQHF. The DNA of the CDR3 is TGTGCCAGCTCACCCGGGGGGTGGTATCAGCCCCAGCATTTT. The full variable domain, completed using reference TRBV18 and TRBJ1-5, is NAGVMQNPRHLVRRRGQEARLRCSPMKGHSHVYWYRQLPEEGLKFMVYLQKENIIDESGMPKERFSAEFPKEGPSILRIQQVVRGDSAAYFCASSPGGWYQPQHFGDGTRLSIL.

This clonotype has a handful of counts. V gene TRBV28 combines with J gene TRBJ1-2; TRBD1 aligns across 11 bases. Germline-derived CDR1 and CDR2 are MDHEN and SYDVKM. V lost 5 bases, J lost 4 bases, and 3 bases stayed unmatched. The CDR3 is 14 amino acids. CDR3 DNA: TGTGCCAGCAGTGGACAGGGGGCAACCTATGGCTACACCTTC. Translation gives CASSGQGATYGYTF.

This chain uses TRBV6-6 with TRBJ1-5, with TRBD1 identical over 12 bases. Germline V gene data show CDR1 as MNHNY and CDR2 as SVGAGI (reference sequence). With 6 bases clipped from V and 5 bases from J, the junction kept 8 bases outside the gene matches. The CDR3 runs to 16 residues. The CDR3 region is CASSSGGTGGYQPQHF. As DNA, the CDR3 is TGTGCCAGCAGCTCTGGAGGGACAGGGGGCTATCAGCCCCAGCATTTT.

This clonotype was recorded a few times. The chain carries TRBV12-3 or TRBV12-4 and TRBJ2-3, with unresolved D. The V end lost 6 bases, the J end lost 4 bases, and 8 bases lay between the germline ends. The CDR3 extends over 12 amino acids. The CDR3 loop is CASSFGADTQYF. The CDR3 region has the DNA TGTGCCAGCAGCTTTGGGGCAGATACGCAGTATTTT.

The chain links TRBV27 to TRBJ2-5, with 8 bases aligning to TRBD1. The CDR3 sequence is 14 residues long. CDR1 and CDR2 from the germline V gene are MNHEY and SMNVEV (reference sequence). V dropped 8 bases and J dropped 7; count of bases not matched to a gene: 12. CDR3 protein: CASGPRQGMATQYF. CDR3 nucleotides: TGTGCCAGCGGTCCAAGACAGGGGATGGCGACCCAGTACTTC.

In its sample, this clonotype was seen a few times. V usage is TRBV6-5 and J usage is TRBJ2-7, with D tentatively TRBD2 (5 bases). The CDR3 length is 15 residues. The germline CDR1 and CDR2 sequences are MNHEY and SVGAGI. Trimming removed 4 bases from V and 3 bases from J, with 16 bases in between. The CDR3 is CASSSRPEADYEQYF. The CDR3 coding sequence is TGTGCCAGCAGTTCCCGACCAGAAGCGGACTACGAGCAGTACTTC.

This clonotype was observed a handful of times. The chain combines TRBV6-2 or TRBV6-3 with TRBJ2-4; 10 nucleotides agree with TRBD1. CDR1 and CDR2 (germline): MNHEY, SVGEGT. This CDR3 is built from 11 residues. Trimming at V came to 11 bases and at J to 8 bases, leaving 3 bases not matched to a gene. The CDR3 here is CAGGQGYIQYF. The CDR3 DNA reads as TGTGCCGGGGGACAGGGGTACATTCAGTACTTC.

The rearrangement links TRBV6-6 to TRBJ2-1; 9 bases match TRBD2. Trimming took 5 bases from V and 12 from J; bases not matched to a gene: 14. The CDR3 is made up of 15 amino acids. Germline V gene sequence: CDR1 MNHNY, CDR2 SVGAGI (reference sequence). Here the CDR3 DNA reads TGTGCCAGCAGTCCAACAGGGACTAGCACAGATACGCAGTTCTTC. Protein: CASSPTGTSTDTQFF.

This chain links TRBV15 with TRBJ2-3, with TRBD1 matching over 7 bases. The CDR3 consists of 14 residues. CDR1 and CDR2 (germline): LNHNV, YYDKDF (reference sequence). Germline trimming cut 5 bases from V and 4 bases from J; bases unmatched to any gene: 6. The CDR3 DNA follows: TGTGCCACCAGCTCAGGGGGATCAGCAGATACGCAGTATTTT. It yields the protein CATSSGGSADTQYF.

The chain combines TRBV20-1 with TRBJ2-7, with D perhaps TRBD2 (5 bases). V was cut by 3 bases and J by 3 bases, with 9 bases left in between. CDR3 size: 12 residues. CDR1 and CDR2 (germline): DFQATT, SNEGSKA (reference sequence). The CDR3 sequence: CSASERIYEQYF. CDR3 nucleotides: TGCAGTGCTAGCGAGCGGATCTACGAGCAGTACTTC.

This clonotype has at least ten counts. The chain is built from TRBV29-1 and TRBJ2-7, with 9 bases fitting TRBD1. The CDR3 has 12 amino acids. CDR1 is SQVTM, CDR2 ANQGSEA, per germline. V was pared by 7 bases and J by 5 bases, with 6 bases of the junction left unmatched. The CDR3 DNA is TGCAGCGGGGGACAGGGTATCAACGAGCAGTACTTC. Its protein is CSGGQGINEQYF.

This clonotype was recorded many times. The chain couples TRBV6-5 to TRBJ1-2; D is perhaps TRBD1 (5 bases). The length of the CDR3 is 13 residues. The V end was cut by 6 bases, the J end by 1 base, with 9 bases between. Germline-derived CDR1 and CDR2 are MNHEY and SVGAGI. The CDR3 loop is CASSRQINYGYTF. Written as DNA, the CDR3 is TGTGCCAGCAGCCGACAGATTAACTATGGCTACACCTTC.

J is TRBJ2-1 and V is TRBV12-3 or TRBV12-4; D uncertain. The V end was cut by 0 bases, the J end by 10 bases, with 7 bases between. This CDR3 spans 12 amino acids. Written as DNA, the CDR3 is TGTGCCAGCAGTTTAGCGGAATACGAGCAGTTCTTC. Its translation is CASSLAEYEQFF.

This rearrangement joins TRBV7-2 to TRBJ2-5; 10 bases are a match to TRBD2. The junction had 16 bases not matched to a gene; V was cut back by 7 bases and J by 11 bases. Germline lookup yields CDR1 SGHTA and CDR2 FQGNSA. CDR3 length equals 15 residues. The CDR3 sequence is CASKRSGGEINEQYF. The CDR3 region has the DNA TGTGCCAGCAAGAGAAGCGGGGGGGAAATCAATGAGCAGTACTTC. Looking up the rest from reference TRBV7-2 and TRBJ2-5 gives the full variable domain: GAGVSQSPSNKVTEKGKDVELRCDPISGHTALYWYRQSLGQGLEFLIYFQGNSAPDKSGLPSDRFSAERTGGSVSTLTIQRTQQEDSAVYLCASKRSGGEINEQYFGPGTRLLVL.

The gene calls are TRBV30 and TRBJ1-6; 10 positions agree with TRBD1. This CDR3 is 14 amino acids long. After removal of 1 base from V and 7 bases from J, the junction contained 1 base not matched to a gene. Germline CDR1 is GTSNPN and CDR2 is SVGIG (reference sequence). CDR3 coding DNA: TGTGCCTGGAGTGAGGGACAGGGGAATTCACCCCTCCACTTT. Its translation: CAWSEGQGNSPLHF.

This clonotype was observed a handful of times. The CDR3 spells CASSQVTGVHGEQYF. CDR3 DNA sequence: TGTGCCAGCAGCCAGGTCACGGGAGTACACGGGGAGCAGTACTTC. The chain links TRBV3-1 to TRBJ2-7; D is perhaps TRBD2 (6 bases). Germline values: CDR1 LGHDT, CDR2 YNNKEL (reference sequence). The V gene lost 3 bases and the J gene lost 7 bases, with 19 bases spanning the gap. This CDR3 is built from 15 residues.

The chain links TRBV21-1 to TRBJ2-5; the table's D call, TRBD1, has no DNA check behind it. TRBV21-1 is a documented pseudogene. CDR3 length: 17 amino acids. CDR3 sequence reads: CASSPRPGASKQETQYF. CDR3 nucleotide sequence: TGTGCCAGCAGCCCCCGACCGGGAGCGTCGAAGCAAGAGACCCAGTACTTC.

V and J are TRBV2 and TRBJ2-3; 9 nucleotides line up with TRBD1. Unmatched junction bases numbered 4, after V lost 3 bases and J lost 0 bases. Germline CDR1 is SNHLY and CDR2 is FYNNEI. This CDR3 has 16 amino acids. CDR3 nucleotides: TGTGCCAGCAGTGACGAACAGGGGGCTAGCACAGATACGCAGTATTTT. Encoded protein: CASSDEQGASTDTQYF.

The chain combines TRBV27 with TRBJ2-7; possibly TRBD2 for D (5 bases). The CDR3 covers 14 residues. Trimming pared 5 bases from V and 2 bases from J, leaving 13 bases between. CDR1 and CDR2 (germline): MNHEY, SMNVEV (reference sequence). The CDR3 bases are TGTGCCAGCAGTGGACGGCGGGCGACCTACGAGCAGTACTTC. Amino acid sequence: CASSGRRATYEQYF.

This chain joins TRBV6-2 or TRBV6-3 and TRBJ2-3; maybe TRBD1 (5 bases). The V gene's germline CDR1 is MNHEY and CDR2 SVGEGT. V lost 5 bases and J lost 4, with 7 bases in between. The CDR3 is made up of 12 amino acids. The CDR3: CASSDSPDTQYF. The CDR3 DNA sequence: TGTGCCAGCAGTGACAGCCCAGATACGCAGTATTTT.

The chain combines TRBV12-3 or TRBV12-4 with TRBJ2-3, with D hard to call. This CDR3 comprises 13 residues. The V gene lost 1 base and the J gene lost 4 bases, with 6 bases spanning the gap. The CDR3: CASSLDNPDTQYF. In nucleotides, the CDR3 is TGTGCCAGCAGTTTAGACAATCCAGATACGCAGTATTTT.

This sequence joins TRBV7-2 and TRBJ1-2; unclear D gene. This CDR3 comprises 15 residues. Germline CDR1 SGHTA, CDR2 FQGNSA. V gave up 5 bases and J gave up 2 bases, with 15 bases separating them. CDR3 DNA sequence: TGTGCCAGCAGCCACGACCCAGAACCAAACTATGGCTACACCTTC. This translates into CASSHDPEPNYGYTF.

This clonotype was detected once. This CDR3 is CSARAQSGRAFNNEQYF. As DNA, the CDR3 is TGCAGTGCTAGAGCTCAGAGCGGGAGGGCCTTCAACAATGAGCAGTACTTC. The chain employs TRBV20-1 and TRBJ2-5, with TRBD2 identical over 10 bases. V lost 1 base, J lost 11 bases, and 19 bases stayed unmatched. The CDR3 has 17 residues. Germline V CDR1 and CDR2: DFQATT, SNEGSKA (reference sequence).

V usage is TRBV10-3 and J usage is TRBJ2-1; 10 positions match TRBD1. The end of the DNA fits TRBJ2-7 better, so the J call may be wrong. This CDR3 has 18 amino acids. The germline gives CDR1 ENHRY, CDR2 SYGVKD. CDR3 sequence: CATHAPGTGEGGYNEQYF. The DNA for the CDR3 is TGTGCCACCCACGCCCCCGGGACAGGGGAAGGGGGTTACAATGAGCAGTACTTC.

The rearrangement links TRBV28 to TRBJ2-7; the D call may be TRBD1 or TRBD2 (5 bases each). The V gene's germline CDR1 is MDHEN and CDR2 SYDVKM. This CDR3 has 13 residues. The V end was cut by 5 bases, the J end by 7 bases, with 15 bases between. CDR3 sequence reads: CASSMRDGREQYF. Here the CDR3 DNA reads TGTGCCAGCAGTATGAGGGACGGCCGGGAGCAGTACTTC.

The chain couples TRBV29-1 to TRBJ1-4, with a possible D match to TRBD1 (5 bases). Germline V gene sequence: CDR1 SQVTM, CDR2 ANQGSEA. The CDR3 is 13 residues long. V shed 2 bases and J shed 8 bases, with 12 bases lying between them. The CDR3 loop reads CSVEITRGEKLFF. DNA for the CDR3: TGCAGCGTTGAAATTACTCGGGGGGAAAAACTGTTTTTT.

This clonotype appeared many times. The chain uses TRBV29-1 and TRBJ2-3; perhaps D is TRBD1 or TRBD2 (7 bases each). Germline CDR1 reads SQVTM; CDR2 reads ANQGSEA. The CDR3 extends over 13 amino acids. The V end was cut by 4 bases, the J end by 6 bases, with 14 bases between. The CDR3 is CSVAGGATDTQYF. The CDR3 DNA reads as TGCAGCGTTGCAGGGGGGGCAACGGATACGCAGTATTTT.

The CDR3: CASSLWGENSPLHF. DNA for the CDR3: TGTGCCAGCAGTTTATGGGGGGAGAATTCACCCCTCCACTTT. This rearrangement joins TRBV27 to TRBJ1-6, with a weak D call TRBD1 (5 bases). V was shortened by 1 base and J by 7 bases, with 8 bases between the two germline ends. The CDR3 runs to 14 residues. Germline lookup yields CDR1 MNHEY and CDR2 SMNVEV (reference sequence).